Sequencing of this T cell receptor (beta chain) was carried out in a study of blood T cell repertoires in COVID-19. The overall study: Samples taken during acute and convalescent COVID-19 were collected in the United States, Italy and Spain. In each case, the material was cDNA or gDNA derived from T cells, B-cell-depleted T cells, or PBMCs.

CDR3 size: 13 residues. Per the germline V gene, CDR1 is SQVTM and CDR2 is ANQGSEA. Trimming took 2 bases from V and 5 from J; bases not matched to a gene: 6. How the authors handled the data: Amplifying reference gene primers gave estimates of nucleated cell counts. The protocol was immunoSEQ multiplex PCR, while the TCRdb copy is restricted to in-frame clones and leaves out a portion. V and J calls and clone size are those listed in that table; D and trimming were worked out from the DNA. The sample includes 300,000 to 400,000 clones, about four fifths seen only once; the top ten take about 2.7%. The chain is built from TRBV29-1 and TRBJ2-7; 7 positions match TRBD1. Sequencing input: peripheral blood. The sequence derives from a young man with active or convalescent COVID-19. The CDR3 DNA reads as TGCAGCGTTGAATCGGACAGGCGCGACGAGCAGTACTTC. Protein sequence: CSVESDRRDEQYF.